Presented here are 27 T cell receptor beta chains from one specimen sequenced in a study of Ad26.COV2.S vaccination and SARS-CoV-2 variants. Generated by immunoSEQ multiplex PCR, the TCRdb table keeps only in-frame clones and is missing some. The data show about 400,000 clones, approximately 91% seen once. Treatment here: about 20 received Ad26.COV2.S at low or high dose, single or two shots; about 5 received placebo; per-sample allocation not given. Repertoires come from day 63 after the first vaccine or placebo injection. Source: peripheral blood, taken in a trial of Ad26.COV2.S vaccine versus placebo. The origin of the receptors is a person between 18 and 59 years old who received the Ad26.COV2.S COVID-19 vaccine or a placebo.

The genes are TRBV6-4 and TRBJ2-3; TRBD2 agrees at 14 bases. The CDR3 totals 19 residues. Germline CDR1 is MRHNA and CDR2 is SNTAGT. Trimming removed 4 bases from V and 2 bases from J; junction bases left unmatched: 11. The CDR3 coding sequence is TGTGCCAGCAGTGGACAAATCGGGACTAGCGGGGGCCACACAGATACGCAGTATTTT. This encodes CASSGQIGTSGGHTDTQYF.

This rearrangement joins TRBV10-3 to TRBJ2-3, with a possible D match to TRBD2 (7 bases). The CDR3 consists of 16 residues. Deletions cut 4 bases from V and 2 bases from J, with 16 bases between. Germline V gene sequence: CDR1 ENHRY, CDR2 SYGVKD. Here the CDR3 reads CAISGGGGAPTDTQYF. The DNA for the CDR3 is TGTGCCATCAGTGGGGGCGGGGGCGCTCCCACAGATACGCAGTATTTT.

This chain uses TRBV7-2 with TRBJ2-2; 12 positions match TRBD2. The CDR3 consists of 18 residues. V lost 2 bases to trimming and J lost 5 bases; unmatched junction nucleotides: 9. Germline V gene data show CDR1 as SGHTA and CDR2 as FQGNSA. The CDR3 is CASSLYLAGGPRTGELFF. The CDR3 DNA is TGTGCCAGCAGCTTATACCTAGCGGGGGGGCCGAGGACCGGGGAGCTGTTTTTT.

This clone showed up just once. This sequence joins TRBV4-1 and TRBJ2-1; weak D call: TRBD2 (6 bases). In germline, CDR1 is MGHRA, CDR2 YSYEKL. The ends were cut back, 3 bases at V and 2 bases at J, with 17 bases in the middle. This CDR3 is 17 amino acids long. CDR3 loop: CASSQGNRDSPYNEQFF. CDR3 nucleotides: TGCGCCAGCAGCCAGGGAAACCGGGACTCACCCTACAATGAGCAGTTCTTC.

The rearrangement joins TRBV11-2 to TRBJ2-7; perhaps D is TRBD1 or TRBD2 (6 bases each). This CDR3 has 16 amino acids. Germline lookup yields CDR1 SGHAT and CDR2 FQNNGV. Trimming cost V 1 base and J 4 bases, with 17 bases left between them. CDR3 amino acids: CASSLVAGGQGYEQYF. CDR3 nucleotides: TGTGCCAGCAGCTTAGTTGCCGGGGGCCAAGGGTACGAGCAGTACTTC.

The chain combines TRBV5-4 with TRBJ2-7; the D gene is possibly TRBD2 (6 bases). Germline-derived CDR1 and CDR2 are SGHNT and YYREEE (reference sequence). V gave up 4 bases and J gave up 1 base, with 12 bases separating them. CDR3 size: 14 residues. CDR3 region: CASSLLGGSYEQYF. The DNA for the CDR3 is TGTGCCAGCAGCCTTTTGGGGGGTTCCTACGAGCAGTACTTC.

The rearrangement uses TRBV30 and TRBJ2-7; no clear D. This CDR3 is 11 amino acids long. Trimming pared 1 base from V and 3 bases from J, leaving 4 bases between. Germline CDR1 is GTSNPN and CDR2 is SVGIG (reference sequence). The chain's CDR3 is CAWSESYEQYF. In nucleotides, the CDR3 is TGTGCCTGGAGTGAGAGCTACGAGCAGTACTTC.

The V gene is TRBV2, the J gene TRBJ1-5, with D hard to call. V was clipped by 2 bases and J by 4 bases, with 9 bases between them. CDR3 size: 14 residues. Germline CDR1 SNHLY, CDR2 FYNNEI. CDR3 nucleotides: TGTGCCAGCAGTGAACGGAACGGTAATCAGCCCCAGCATTTT. Amino acids: CASSERNGNQPQHF.

V and J are TRBV6-2 or TRBV6-3 and TRBJ1-2; D call uncertain. The germline V gene encodes CDR1 MNHEY and CDR2 SVGEGT. V was cut by 6 bases and J by 4 bases, with 15 bases left in between. This CDR3 is 14 amino acids long. This CDR3 reads CASSTDRTLYGYTF. The CDR3 nucleotides are TGTGCCAGCAGCACGGACCGAACCCTCTATGGCTACACCTTC.

J is TRBJ2-7 and V is TRBV27; TRBD2 agrees at 8 bases. There are 16 residues in the CDR3. Germline values: CDR1 MNHEY, CDR2 SMNVEV (reference sequence). Trimming cost V 0 bases and J 6 bases; bases outside gene matches: 10. This CDR3 is CASSLSRSGAFSEQYF. Here the CDR3 DNA reads TGTGCCAGCAGTTTATCGCGTAGCGGGGCCTTCAGCGAGCAGTACTTC.

The V call is TRBV4-1, the J call TRBJ1-2, with D unresolved. Deletions cut 3 bases from V and 6 bases from J, with 8 bases between. The CDR3 runs 12 residues. Germline V gives CDR1 MGHRA, CDR2 YSYEKL. The CDR3 nucleotides are TGCGCCAGCAGCCAGCCGGGAGATGGCTACACCTTC. This encodes CASSQPGDGYTF.

This clone occurred a few times. The chain links TRBV19 to TRBJ1-1, with D perhaps matching TRBD1 (6 bases). The germline V gene has CDR1 LNHDA and CDR2 SQIVND (reference sequence). The length of the CDR3 is 14 residues. Trimming shortened V by 3 bases and J by 2 bases, and 10 bases separated the two germline ends. The CDR3 DNA is TGTGCCAGTAGTATTGGGACAACAAACACTGAAGCTTTCTTT. Encoded protein: CASSIGTTNTEAFF.

The chain combines TRBV12-5 with TRBJ1-3; the D is unclear. The CDR3 runs 15 residues. V was shortened by 3 bases and J by 0 bases, with 9 bases between the two germline ends. Germline V lookup: CDR1 LGHNT, CDR2 FRNRAP. The CDR3 loop reads CASGFRRLSGNTIYF. The CDR3 bases are TGTGCTAGTGGTTTTAGGAGGCTCTCTGGAAACACCATATATTTT.

The chain carries TRBV13 and TRBJ1-2; tentatively, D is TRBD1 (5 bases). CDR1 is PRHDT and CDR2 is FYEKMQ in the germline V gene (reference sequence). The CDR3 covers 13 residues. V dropped 4 bases and J dropped 5 bases, with 11 bases sitting between them. The CDR3 DNA reads TGTGCCAGCAGCTCTTCAGGGAATTATGGCTACACCTTC. Translated, it gives CASSSSGNYGYTF.

This chain joins TRBV5-1 and TRBJ2-3; a weak D match, TRBD2 (6 bases). Germline assignment: CDR1 SGHRS and CDR2 YFSETQ. This CDR3 spans 15 amino acids. V was cut by 3 bases and J by 2 bases, with 13 bases left in between. The CDR3: CASSSGVLATDTQYF. The DNA of the CDR3 is TGCGCCAGCAGCTCGGGGGTGCTAGCCACAGATACGCAGTATTTT.

The chain joins TRBV19 to TRBJ1-5; D is ambiguous. Deletions cut 3 bases from V and 4 bases from J, with 13 bases between. The germline CDR1 and CDR2 sequences are LNHDA and SQIVND (reference sequence). The CDR3 extends over 15 amino acids. The CDR3 nucleotides read TGTGCCAGTAGTATGCGTAGGGAACAGAATCAGCCCCAGCATTTT. It specifies CASSMRREQNQPQHF.

J is TRBJ2-7 and V is TRBV7-6, with 8 bases that match TRBD1. The V segment lost 5 bases and the J segment 3 bases; nucleotides outside the gene matches: 9. CDR1 is SGHVS and CDR2 is FNYEAQ in the germline V gene. This CDR3 region has 15 residues. DNA of the CDR3: TGTGCCAGCAGCCCCCGACAGGGGAGTGGCTACGAGCAGTACTTC. It specifies CASSPRQGSGYEQYF. The whole variable domain, filled in from reference TRBV7-6 and TRBJ2-7, reads GAGVSQSPRYKVTKRGQDVALRCDPISGHVSLYWYRQALGQGPEFLTYFNYEAQQDKSGLPNDRFSAERPEGSISTLTIQRTEQRDSAMYRCASSPRQGSGYEQYFGPGTRLTVT.

This chain uses TRBV9 with TRBJ1-2; D is uncertain. This CDR3 has 15 residues. Germline-derived CDR1 and CDR2 are SGDLS and YYNGEE. V was trimmed by 4 bases and J by 3 bases, leaving 16 bases between them. The CDR3 loop is CASSPRWGEDYGYTF. As DNA, the CDR3 is TGTGCCAGCAGCCCCCGGTGGGGTGAAGACTATGGCTACACCTTC.

The chain has TRBV6-5 and TRBJ1-2; 7 nucleotides align to TRBD1. This CDR3 region has 15 residues. Looked up from germline, CDR1 is MNHEY and CDR2 is SVGAGI. V was clipped by 6 bases and J by 4 bases; unmatched bases: 11. The CDR3 DNA follows: TGTGCCAGCAGCCCCAAAACAGGGGCCCCCTATGGCTACACCTTC. This encodes CASSPKTGAPYGYTF.

The genes are TRBV4-1 and TRBJ1-1, with a tentative D call TRBD1 (6 bases). Germline CDR1 MGHRA, CDR2 YSYEKL. Trimming removed 2 bases at V and 2 bases at J, with 12 bases between. The CDR3 loop spans 15 amino acids. The CDR3 spells CASSQSSGGNTEAFF. The CDR3 region has the DNA TGCGCCAGCAGCCAAAGTTCCGGGGGCAACACTGAAGCTTTCTTT.

This clone was detected only a few times. This chain uses TRBV5-4 with TRBJ1-6, with a possible D match to TRBD1 (5 bases). Trimming pared 5 bases from V and 0 bases from J, leaving 9 bases between. CDR3 length: 15 residues. CDR1 is SGHNT and CDR2 is YYREEE in the germline V gene (reference sequence). The CDR3 coding sequence is TGTGCCAGCAGGTCAGGGATCTCCTATAATTCACCCCTCCACTTT. Protein sequence: CASRSGISYNSPLHF.

J is TRBJ2-7 and V is TRBV3-1 (or the pseudogene TRBV3-2); no definite D call. The CDR3 has 18 residues. Germline assignment: CDR1 LGHDT and CDR2 YNNKEL (reference sequence). The germline V and J ends were trimmed by 4 bases and 7 bases, with 29 bases remaining between them. DNA of the CDR3: TGTGCCAGCAGCCGCAACCCGGCGAAAGGGCTCCGATTGGTTGAGCAGTACTTC. Its translation is CASSRNPAKGLRLVEQYF.

This clone is a singleton in its sample. The chain employs TRBV30 and TRBJ1-1, with D possibly matching TRBD1 (5 bases). Germline assignment: CDR1 GTSNPN and CDR2 SVGIG (reference sequence). V was shortened by 5 bases and J by 4 bases, with 14 bases between the two germline ends. This CDR3 comprises 13 residues. The CDR3 sequence: CAWGQGFGTEAFF. The CDR3, as DNA: TGTGCCTGGGGCCAGGGTTTTGGCACTGAAGCTTTCTTT. The complete variable domain, with remaining parts taken from reference TRBV30 and TRBJ1-1, reads SQTIHQWPATLVQPVGSPLSLECTVEGTSNPNLYWYRQAAGRGLQLLFYSVGIGQISSEVPQNLSASRPQDRQFILSSKKLLLSDSGFYLCAWGQGFGTEAFFGQGTRLTVV.

J is TRBJ2-7 and V is TRBV5-6, with 13 bases lining up with TRBD2. CDR3 size: 15 residues. Unmatched junction bases numbered 3, after V lost 4 bases and J lost 2 bases. The germline V gene encodes CDR1 SGHDT and CDR2 YYEEEE. CDR3 loop: CASSRLAGGTYEQYF. The CDR3 nucleotides are TGTGCCAGCAGCCGACTAGCGGGGGGTACCTACGAGCAGTACTTC. Drawing the rest from reference TRBV5-6 and TRBJ2-7, the complete variable domain is DAGVTQSPTHLIKTRGQQVTLRCSPKSGHDTVSWYQQALGQGPQFIFQYYEEEERQRGNFPDRFSGHQFPNYSSELNVNALLLGDSALYLCASSRLAGGTYEQYFGPGTRLTVT.

This chain connects TRBV3-1 (or the pseudogene TRBV3-2) to TRBJ2-5; 7 bases line up with TRBD2. This CDR3 has 14 residues. CDR1 and CDR2 (germline): LGHDT, YNNKEL (reference sequence). V lost 5 bases, J lost 5 bases, and 8 bases stayed unmatched. The CDR3 protein is CASSFRTRIETQYF. In nucleotides, the CDR3 is TGTGCCAGCAGCTTTAGGACTAGAATTGAGACCCAGTACTTC.

CDR3 amino acids: CASSQTGLVGAKQYF. CDR3 coding DNA: TGTGCCAGCAGCCAGACGGGGTTGGTGGGGGCGAAGCAGTACTTC. The rearrangement joins TRBV3-1 (or the pseudogene TRBV3-2) to TRBJ2-7; D is perhaps TRBD1 (6 bases). The CDR3 totals 15 residues. V was shortened by 3 bases and J by 8 bases, with 20 bases between the two germline ends. The germline gives CDR1 LGHDT, CDR2 YNNKEL (reference sequence).

This chain uses TRBV7-8 with TRBJ2-5; D call uncertain. The germline gives CDR1 SGHVS, CDR2 FQNEAQ. The length of the CDR3 is 13 residues. V was pared by 5 bases and J by 6 bases, with 13 bases between. The CDR3 bases are TGTGCCAGCAGCCTTCTAATCCTACAGACCCAGTACTTC. Residues: CASSLLILQTQYF. The whole variable domain, filled in from reference TRBV7-8 and TRBJ2-5, reads GAGVSQSPRYKVAKRGQDVALRCDPISGHVSLFWYQQALGQGPEFLTYFQNEAQLDKSGLPSDRFFAERPEGSVSTLKIQRTQQEDSAVYLCASSLLILQTQYFGPGTRLLVL.